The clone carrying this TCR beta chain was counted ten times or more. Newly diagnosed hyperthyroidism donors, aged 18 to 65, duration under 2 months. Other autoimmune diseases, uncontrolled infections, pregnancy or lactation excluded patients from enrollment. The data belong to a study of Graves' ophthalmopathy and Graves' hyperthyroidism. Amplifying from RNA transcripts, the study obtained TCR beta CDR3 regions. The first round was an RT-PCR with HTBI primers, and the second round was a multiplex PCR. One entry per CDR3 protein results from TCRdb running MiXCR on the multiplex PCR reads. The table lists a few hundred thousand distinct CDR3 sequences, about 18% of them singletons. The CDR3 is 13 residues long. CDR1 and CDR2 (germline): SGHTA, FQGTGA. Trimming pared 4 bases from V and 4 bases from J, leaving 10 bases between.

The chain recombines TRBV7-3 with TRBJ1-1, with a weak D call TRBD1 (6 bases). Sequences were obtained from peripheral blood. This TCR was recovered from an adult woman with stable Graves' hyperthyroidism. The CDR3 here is CASSSSGATEAFF. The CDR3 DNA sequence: TGTGCCAGCAGCTCATCAGGGGCCACTGAAGCTTTCTTT.